Below are 31 T cell receptor beta chains sequenced from a single sample in a study of technical replicates of blood from a handful of donors. The method was immunoSEQ multiplex PCR; TCRdb's version includes in-frame clones alone and lacks a portion of them. The sample contains 70,000 to 75,000 clones, around 95% of which appear only once. Material for sequencing was T cells isolated from PBMCs. The source of these receptors is a human donor in good health.

This clone came up a few times. V is TRBV5-1 and J is TRBJ2-7, with D perhaps matching TRBD2 (5 bases). The V gene lost 4 bases and the J gene lost 3 bases, with 8 bases spanning the gap. The V gene's germline CDR1 is SGHRS and CDR2 YFSETQ. The CDR3 is 12 amino acids. In DNA, the CDR3 is TGCGCCAGCAGCCTCGAGGGCTACGAGCAGTACTTC. Amino acid sequence: CASSLEGYEQYF.

The genes are TRBV13 and TRBJ1-6, with D possibly matching TRBD1 (5 bases). CDR1 is PRHDT and CDR2 is FYEKMQ in the germline V gene (reference sequence). This CDR3 contains 16 residues. V was pared by 5 bases and J by 4 bases, with 15 bases between. In nucleotides, the CDR3 is TGTGCCAGCAGCCCCACTCCCAGGGCTTATAATTCACCCCTCCACTTT. Amino acid sequence: CASSPTPRAYNSPLHF. Full variable domain (missing parts from reference TRBV13 and TRBJ1-6): AAGVIQSPRHLIKEKRETATLKCYPIPRHDTVYWYQQGPGQDPQFLISFYEKMQSDKGSIPDRFSAQQFSDYHSELNMSSLELGDSALYFCASSPTPRAYNSPLHFGNGTRLTVT.

This chain connects TRBV9 to TRBJ2-7, with 7 bases aligning to TRBD1. This CDR3 spans 15 amino acids. Trimming removed 4 bases from V and 5 bases from J; junction bases left unmatched: 12. From germline, CDR1 is SGDLS and CDR2 YYNGEE. As DNA, the CDR3 is TGTGCCAGCAGCCCGGGACAGACTTTCGGGGACGAGCAGTACTTC. Amino acids: CASSPGQTFGDEQYF.

The J gene is TRBJ2-2, the V gene TRBV6-1, with D perhaps TRBD2 (6 bases). V lost 4 bases, J lost 4 bases, and 13 bases lay in between. The CDR3 is 15 residues long. In germline, CDR1 is MNHNS, CDR2 SASEGT. The CDR3 protein is CASSARGISTGELFF. In DNA form, the CDR3 reads TGTGCCAGCAGTGCACGGGGGATAAGCACCGGGGAGCTGTTTTTT.

This clone was recorded only once. The rearrangement joins TRBV19 to TRBJ2-2; TRBD1 might be the D (6 bases). CDR3 length: 17 residues. Germline loops: CDR1 LNHDA, CDR2 SQIVND (reference sequence). Trimming shortened V by 5 bases and J by 0 bases, and 16 bases separated the two germline ends. In DNA, the CDR3 is TGTGCCAGTAGTTATCGGGCGACAGGAACGAACACCGGGGAGCTGTTTTTT. Translation gives CASSYRATGTNTGELFF.

This chain joins TRBV28 and TRBJ2-7, with 8 bases fitting TRBD2. This CDR3 comprises 15 residues. Germline assignment: CDR1 MDHEN and CDR2 SYDVKM. J gave up 6 bases and V 2 bases, and 9 bases lay outside the gene matches. Here the CDR3 DNA reads TGTGCCAGCAGTTTAGGGGGCACCCGGGAGGGCGAGCAGTACTTC. It specifies CASSLGGTREGEQYF.

The chain employs TRBV11-2 and TRBJ1-4; possibly TRBD1 for D (5 bases). Looked up from germline, CDR1 is SGHAT and CDR2 is FQNNGV. The CDR3 runs to 17 residues. V shed 1 base and J shed 8 bases, with 20 bases lying between them. CDR3 loop: CASSLGVGGTTREKLFF. The CDR3 DNA is TGTGCCAGCAGCTTAGGTGTTGGGGGGACGACCAGGGAAAAACTGTTTTTT.

The chain couples TRBV27 to TRBJ2-7, with TRBD1 matching 7 bases. The CDR3 loop spans 17 amino acids. Germline CDR1 and CDR2: MNHEY and SMNVEV (reference sequence). After removal of 5 bases from V and 5 bases from J, the junction contained 18 bases not matched to a gene. CDR3 residues: CASSLLPGQSIFHEQYF. The DNA of the CDR3 is TGTGCCAGCAGTCTACTGCCGGGACAGTCAATTTTCCACGAGCAGTACTTC.

In this sample, this clone turned up a few times. The chain joins TRBV2 to TRBJ2-5, with 8 bases fitting TRBD1. This CDR3 spans 14 amino acids. Per germline, CDR1 SNHLY and CDR2 FYNNEI. Trimming removed 5 bases from V and 3 bases from J; junction bases left unmatched: 5. This chain's CDR3 is CASSRLTGEETQYF. In DNA form, the CDR3 reads TGTGCCAGCAGTCGACTGACAGGGGAAGAGACCCAGTACTTC.

The chain links TRBV6-5 to TRBJ2-7; D remains unclear. Germline CDR1 MNHEY, CDR2 SVGAGI. This CDR3 is built from 15 residues. V lost 6 bases, J lost 2 bases, and 17 bases lay in between. CDR3 sequence (DNA): TGTGCCAGCAGCTCGACTTGGAGCCGCACCTACGAGCAGTACTTC. It codes for CASSSTWSRTYEQYF.

This clone has a single count. CDR3 sequence: CASSPYPTAGNTEAFF. For the CDR3, the DNA is TGTGCCAGCAGCCCATATCCGACAGCGGGTAACACTGAAGCTTTCTTT. V is TRBV7-2 and J is TRBJ1-1; tentatively, D is TRBD1 (5 bases). Per the germline V gene, CDR1 is SGHTA and CDR2 is FQGNSA. V was cut by 5 bases and J by 2 bases, with 18 bases left in between. The CDR3 is 16 amino acids.

CDR3 protein: CAISESKGYSTASNQPQHF. CDR3 nucleotides: TGTGCCATCAGTGAGTCGAAGGGGTATAGCACGGCGAGCAATCAGCCCCAGCATTTT. The rearrangement uses TRBV10-3 and TRBJ1-5; possibly TRBD1 for D (5 bases). CDR3 length: 19 residues. Trimming pared 0 bases from V and 1 base from J, leaving 19 bases between. From germline, CDR1 is ENHRY and CDR2 SYGVKD.

CDR3 protein: CASSFIGSSYEQYF. The CDR3 coding sequence is TGTGCCAGCAGCTTTATTGGCAGCTCCTACGAGCAGTACTTC. The rearrangement links TRBV7-9 to TRBJ2-7; D is undetermined. The CDR3 totals 14 residues. Trimming took 3 bases from V and 0 from J, leaving 9 bases between them. Germline V CDR1 and CDR2: SEHNR, FQNEAQ (reference sequence). The whole variable domain, filled in from reference TRBV7-9 and TRBJ2-7, reads DTGVSQNPRHKITKRGQNVTFRCDPISEHNRLYWYRQTLGQGPEFLTYFQNEAQLEKSRLLSDRFSAERPKGSFSTLEIQRTEQGDSAMYLCASSFIGSSYEQYFGPGTRLTVT.

The CDR3 nucleotides are TGCGCCAGCAGTGAGTCATCGGGGGGGTACAATGAGCAGTTCTTC. Amino acid sequence: CASSESSGGYNEQFF. The V gene is TRBV10-2, the J gene TRBJ2-1, with TRBD2 matching over 8 bases. V was clipped by 0 bases and J by 4 bases; unmatched bases: 2. Germline V gene sequence: CDR1 WSHSY, CDR2 SAAADI. The CDR3 runs 15 residues.

This chain uses TRBV4-1 with TRBJ2-3; maybe TRBD2 (7 bases). V lost 6 bases, J lost 2 bases, and 15 bases lay in between. The CDR3 consists of 15 residues. The V gene's germline CDR1 is MGHRA and CDR2 YSYEKL. Here the CDR3 DNA reads TGCGCCAGCAGGGGGGCTAGCGGAGACACAGATACGCAGTATTTT. Translation gives CASRGASGDTDTQYF.

This chain connects TRBV4-1 to TRBJ2-2, with TRBD1 matching 11 bases. V shed 4 bases, J shed 4 bases, and the junction held 2 bases outside the gene matches. CDR3 length equals 15 residues. Germline V gene sequence: CDR1 MGHRA, CDR2 YSYEKL. The CDR3 is CASSLGQGVTGELFF. The DNA of the CDR3 is TGCGCCAGCAGCCTGGGACAGGGGGTCACCGGGGAGCTGTTTTTT.

The chain couples TRBV4-2 to TRBJ2-5, with D tentatively TRBD2 (5 bases). Trimming took off 0 bases at V and 6 bases at J, with 14 bases between the two ends. Germline CDR1 is LGHNA and CDR2 is YNFKEQ. The CDR3 is 15 amino acids. CDR3 in DNA: TGTGCCAGCAGCCAAGATGTCAGCCGGAGGCAGACCCAGTACTTC. Translation: CASSQDVSRRQTQYF.

The chain has TRBV7-9 and TRBJ2-7; no firm D call. Trimming stripped 3 bases from V and 2 bases from J, with 14 bases between. The CDR3 has 15 amino acids. Per the germline V gene, CDR1 is SEHNR and CDR2 is FQNEAQ (reference sequence). CDR3 sequence: CASSFETRLPYEQYF. As DNA, the CDR3 is TGTGCCAGCAGCTTTGAGACTCGGCTCCCCTACGAGCAGTACTTC.

V and J are TRBV11-3 and TRBJ2-7, with 10 positions matching TRBD2. Germline CDR1 reads SGHNT; CDR2 reads YENEEA. J gave up 3 bases and V 1 base, and 3 bases lay outside the gene matches. The CDR3 length is 15 residues. CDR3 sequence reads: CASSLVAGGYYEQYF. CDR3 sequence (DNA): TGTGCCAGCAGCTTAGTAGCGGGGGGTTACTACGAGCAGTACTTC. Filled out from reference TRBV11-3 and TRBJ2-7, the complete variable domain reads EAGVVQSPRYKIIEKKQPVAFWCNPISGHNTLYWYLQNLGQGPELLIRYENEEAVDDSQLPKDRFSAERLKGVDSTLKIQPAELGDSAVYLCASSLVAGGYYEQYFGPGTRLTVT.

The V gene is TRBV15, the J gene TRBJ2-7; 9 bases are a match to TRBD2. CDR1 is LNHNV, CDR2 YYDKDF, per germline (reference sequence). V lost 0 bases and J lost 5; bases outside the gene matches: 5. CDR3 length: 15 amino acids. In DNA form, the CDR3 reads TGTGCCACCAGCAGAGATAGAGCGGGAGGCGACGAGCAGTACTTC. Protein sequence: CATSRDRAGGDEQYF.

The CDR3 protein is CASSVAVSTNEKLFF. In nucleotides, the CDR3 is TGTGCCAGCAGCGTAGCAGTGTCCACTAATGAAAAACTGTTTTTT. The chain joins TRBV9 to TRBJ1-4; D remains unclear. This CDR3 comprises 15 residues. Germline assignment: CDR1 SGDLS and CDR2 YYNGEE. V shed 0 bases and J shed 2 bases, with 8 bases lying between them. Using reference TRBV9 and TRBJ1-4 for the parts outside the CDR3, the full variable domain is DSGVTQTPKHLITATGQRVTLRCSPRSGDLSVYWYQQSLDQGLQFLIQYYNGEERAKGNILERFSAQQFPDLHSELNLSSLELGDSALYFCASSVAVSTNEKLFFGSGTQLSVL.

The chain employs TRBV19 and TRBJ1-2; maybe TRBD1 (6 bases). The CDR3 contains 17 residues. V was shortened by 1 base and J by 4 bases, with 19 bases between the two germline ends. Germline loops: CDR1 LNHDA, CDR2 SQIVND (reference sequence). The chain's CDR3 is CASSIASLAGAGYGYTF. The CDR3 coding sequence is TGTGCCAGTAGTATAGCATCTTTGGCGGGGGCTGGCTATGGCTACACCTTC.

The chain joins TRBV15 to TRBJ2-1; a possible D gene is TRBD2 (5 bases). The CDR3 is 13 amino acids. V lost 6 bases to trimming and J lost 4 bases, with 10 bases between them. Germline V CDR1 and CDR2: LNHNV, YYDKDF (reference sequence). The CDR3 DNA follows: TGTGCCACCAGTCCGCGGGTTTACAATGAGCAGTTCTTC. It codes for CATSPRVYNEQFF. The full variable domain, its missing parts supplied by reference TRBV15 and TRBJ2-1, is DAMVIQNPRYQVTQFGKPVTLSCSQTLNHNVMYWYQQKSSQAPKLLFHYYDKDFNNEADTPDNFQSRRPNTSFCFLDIRSPGLGDTAMYLCATSPRVYNEQFFGPGTRLTVL.

The chain recombines TRBV27 with TRBJ1-1; 8 bases are a match to TRBD1. The V gene's germline CDR1 is MNHEY and CDR2 SMNVEV (reference sequence). The CDR3 runs to 15 residues. Trimming removed 4 bases from V and 5 bases from J; junction bases left unmatched: 9. This CDR3 reads CASSSPGTGNTEAFF. The DNA for the CDR3 is TGTGCCAGCAGTTCCCCCGGGACAGGTAATACTGAAGCTTTCTTT.

V and J are TRBV25-1 and TRBJ2-5, with 9 positions matching TRBD1. V gave up 2 bases and J gave up 2 bases; unmatched junction bases: 3. CDR3 length: 15 amino acids. Germline V gene data show CDR1 as MGHDK and CDR2 as SYGVNS. In DNA form, the CDR3 reads TGTGCCAGCAGTGAAGGGACAGGGCCTCAAGAGACCCAGTACTTC. This codes for CASSEGTGPQETQYF.

The chain recombines TRBV28 with TRBJ1-1; the D is unclear. CDR3 length: 14 amino acids. The V and J ends lost 3 bases and 3 bases respectively, with 11 bases between them. Germline assignment: CDR1 MDHEN and CDR2 SYDVKM. The CDR3 nucleotides read TGTGCCAGCAGTTTCCGGAGTGCGGACACTGAAGCTTTCTTT. Its protein product is CASSFRSADTEAFF.

V and J are TRBV2 and TRBJ1-1; tentative D call: TRBD1 (6 bases). This CDR3 is 15 amino acids long. The V gene's germline CDR1 is SNHLY and CDR2 FYNNEI. With 5 bases removed from V and 3 bases from J, the gap between germline ends came to 16 bases. CDR3 coding DNA: TGTGCCAGCAGTTTCGGACAGCCCAGGGACACTGAAGCTTTCTTT. Protein sequence: CASSFGQPRDTEAFF.

The rearrangement joins TRBV19 to TRBJ1-1; the D is unclear. V was clipped by 3 bases and J by 7 bases, with 9 bases between them. This CDR3 has 12 residues. The V gene's germline CDR1 is LNHDA and CDR2 SQIVND (reference sequence). CDR3 DNA: TGTGCCAGTAGTATGACTCCAAGTGAAGCTTTCTTT. It encodes CASSMTPSEAFF.

This clone occurred once. The rearrangement links TRBV12-5 to TRBJ1-1; D ambiguous. Germline CDR1 reads LGHNT; CDR2 reads FRNRAP. There are 14 residues in the CDR3. Trimming stripped 0 bases from V and 6 bases from J, with 11 bases between. The CDR3 DNA reads as TGTGCTAGTGGTTTGGTGGCTGGGCCGTCTGAAGCTTTCTTT. This gives the protein CASGLVAGPSEAFF.

J is TRBJ1-2 and V is TRBV5-1; 8 nucleotides line up with TRBD1. The germline V gene encodes CDR1 SGHRS and CDR2 YFSETQ. This CDR3 is built from 15 residues. Unmatched junction bases numbered 13, after V lost 4 bases and J lost 8 bases. CDR3: CASSPGAGGARGYTF. CDR3 sequence (DNA): TGCGCCAGCAGCCCCGGGGCAGGGGGCGCCCGGGGCTACACCTTC.

The J gene is TRBJ2-2, the V gene TRBV6-5, with D possibly matching TRBD2 (6 bases). Germline V CDR1 and CDR2: MNHEY, SVGAGI. This CDR3 is built from 15 residues. V dropped 4 bases and J dropped 6 bases, with 15 bases sitting between them. CDR3 bases: TGTGCCAGCAGTTTACTGGGAGGATTTTCCGGGGAGCTGTTTTTT. It yields the protein CASSLLGGFSGELFF.